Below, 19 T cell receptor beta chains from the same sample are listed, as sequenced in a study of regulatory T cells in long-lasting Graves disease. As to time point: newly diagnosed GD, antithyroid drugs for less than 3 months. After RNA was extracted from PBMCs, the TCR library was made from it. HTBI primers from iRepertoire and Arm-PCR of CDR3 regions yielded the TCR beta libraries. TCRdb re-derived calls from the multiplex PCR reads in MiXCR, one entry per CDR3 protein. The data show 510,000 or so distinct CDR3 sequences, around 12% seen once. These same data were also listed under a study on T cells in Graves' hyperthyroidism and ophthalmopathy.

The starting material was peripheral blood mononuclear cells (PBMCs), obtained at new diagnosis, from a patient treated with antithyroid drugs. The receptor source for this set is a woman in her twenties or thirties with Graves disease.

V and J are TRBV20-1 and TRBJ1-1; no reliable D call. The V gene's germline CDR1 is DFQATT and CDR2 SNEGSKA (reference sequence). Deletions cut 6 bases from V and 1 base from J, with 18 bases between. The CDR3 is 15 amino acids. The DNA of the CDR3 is TGCAGTGCCCCCGACCGTGCCAGAGCGAACACTGAAGCTTTCTTT. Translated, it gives CSAPDRARANTEAFF.

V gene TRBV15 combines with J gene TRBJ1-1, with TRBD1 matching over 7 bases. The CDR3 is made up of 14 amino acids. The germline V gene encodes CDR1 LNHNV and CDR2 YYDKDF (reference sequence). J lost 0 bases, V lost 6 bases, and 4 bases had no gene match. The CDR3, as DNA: TGTGCCACCAGGGGGACAGTAATGAACACTGAAGCTTTCTTT. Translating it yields CATRGTVMNTEAFF.

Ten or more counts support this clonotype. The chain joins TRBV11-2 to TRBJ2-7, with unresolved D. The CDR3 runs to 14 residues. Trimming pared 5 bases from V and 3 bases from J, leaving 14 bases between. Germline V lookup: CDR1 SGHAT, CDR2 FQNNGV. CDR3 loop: CASSKHDVGYEQYF. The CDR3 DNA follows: TGTGCCAGCAGCAAACACGACGTCGGCTACGAGCAGTACTTC.

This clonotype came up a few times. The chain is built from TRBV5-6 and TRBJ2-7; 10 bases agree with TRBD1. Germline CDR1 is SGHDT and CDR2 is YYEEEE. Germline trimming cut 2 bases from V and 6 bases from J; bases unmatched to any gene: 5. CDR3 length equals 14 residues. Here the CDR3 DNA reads TGTGCCAGCAGCTTACGACAGGGGGCGAGCGAGCAGTACTTC. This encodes CASSLRQGASEQYF.

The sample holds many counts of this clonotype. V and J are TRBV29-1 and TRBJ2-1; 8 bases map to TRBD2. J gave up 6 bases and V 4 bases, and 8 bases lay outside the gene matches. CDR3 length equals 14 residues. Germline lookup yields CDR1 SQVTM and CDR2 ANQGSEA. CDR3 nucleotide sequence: TGCAGCGTTGCCCTGTGGCGGGAGGCCAATGAGCAGTTCTTC. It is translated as CSVALWREANEQFF.

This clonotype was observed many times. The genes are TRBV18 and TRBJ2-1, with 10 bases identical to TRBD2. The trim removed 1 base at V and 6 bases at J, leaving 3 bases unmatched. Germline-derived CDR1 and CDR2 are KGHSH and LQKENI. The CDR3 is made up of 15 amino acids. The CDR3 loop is CASSPLPSGSNEQFF. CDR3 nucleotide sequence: TGTGCCAGCTCACCACTCCCTAGCGGGAGCAATGAGCAGTTCTTC.

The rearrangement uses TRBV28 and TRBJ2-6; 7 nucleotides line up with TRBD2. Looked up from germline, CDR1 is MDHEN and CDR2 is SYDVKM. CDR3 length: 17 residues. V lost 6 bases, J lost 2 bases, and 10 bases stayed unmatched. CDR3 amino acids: CASRPMGGRAGANVLTF. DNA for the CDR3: TGTGCCAGCAGACCTATGGGGGGGAGGGCTGGGGCCAACGTCCTGACTTTC.

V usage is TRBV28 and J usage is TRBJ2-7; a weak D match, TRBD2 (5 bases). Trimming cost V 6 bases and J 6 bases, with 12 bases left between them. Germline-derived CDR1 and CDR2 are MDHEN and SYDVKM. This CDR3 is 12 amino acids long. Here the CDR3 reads CASRLERAEQYF. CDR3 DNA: TGTGCCAGCAGGCTCGAGAGGGCCGAGCAGTACTTC.

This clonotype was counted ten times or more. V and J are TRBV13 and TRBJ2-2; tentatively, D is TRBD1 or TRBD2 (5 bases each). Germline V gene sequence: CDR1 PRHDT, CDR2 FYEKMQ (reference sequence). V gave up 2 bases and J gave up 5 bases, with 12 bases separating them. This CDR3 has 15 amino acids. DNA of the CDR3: TGTGCCAGCAGCTTATTGGGGACCGCGACCGGGGAGCTGTTTTTT. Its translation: CASSLLGTATGELFF.

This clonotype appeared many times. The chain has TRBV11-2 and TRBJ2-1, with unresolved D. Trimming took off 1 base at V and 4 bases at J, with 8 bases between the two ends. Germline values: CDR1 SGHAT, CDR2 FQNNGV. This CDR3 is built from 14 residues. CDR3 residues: CASSLAGVYNEQFF. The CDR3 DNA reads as TGTGCCAGCAGCTTAGCTGGGGTATACAATGAGCAGTTCTTC.

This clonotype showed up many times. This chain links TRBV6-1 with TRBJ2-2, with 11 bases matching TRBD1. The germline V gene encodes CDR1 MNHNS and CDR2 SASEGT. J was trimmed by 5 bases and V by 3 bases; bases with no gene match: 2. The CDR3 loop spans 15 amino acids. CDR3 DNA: TGTGCCAGCAGTGAGGACAGGGGGCGAACCGGGGAGCTGTTTTTT. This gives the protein CASSEDRGRTGELFF.

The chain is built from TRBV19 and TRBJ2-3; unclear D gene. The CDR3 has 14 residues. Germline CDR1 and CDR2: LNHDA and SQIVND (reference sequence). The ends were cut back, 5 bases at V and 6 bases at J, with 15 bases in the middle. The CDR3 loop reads CASSLADALDTQYF. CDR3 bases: TGTGCCAGTAGTCTGGCAGACGCACTCGATACGCAGTATTTT. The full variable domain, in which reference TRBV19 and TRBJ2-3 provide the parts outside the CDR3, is DGGITQSPKYLFRKEGQNVTLSCEQNLNHDAMYWYRQDPGQGLRLIYYSQIVNDFQKGDIAEGYSVSREKKESFPLTVTSAQKNPTAFYLCASSLADALDTQYFGPGTRLTVL.

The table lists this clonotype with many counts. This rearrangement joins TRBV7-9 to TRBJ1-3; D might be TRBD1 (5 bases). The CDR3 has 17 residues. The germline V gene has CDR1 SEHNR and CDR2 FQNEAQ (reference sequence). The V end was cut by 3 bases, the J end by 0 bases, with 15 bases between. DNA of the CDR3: TGTGCCAGCAGCTTCGGGGGAGCTATGAGCTCTGGAAACACCATATATTTT. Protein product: CASSFGGAMSSGNTIYF.

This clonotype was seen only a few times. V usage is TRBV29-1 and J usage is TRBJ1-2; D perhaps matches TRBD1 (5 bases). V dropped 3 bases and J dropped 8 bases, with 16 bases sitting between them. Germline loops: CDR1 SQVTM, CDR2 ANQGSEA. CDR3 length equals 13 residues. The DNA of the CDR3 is TGCAGCGTTGAGGGCCAGGGCAAAGCCGGCTACACCTTC. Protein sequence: CSVEGQGKAGYTF.

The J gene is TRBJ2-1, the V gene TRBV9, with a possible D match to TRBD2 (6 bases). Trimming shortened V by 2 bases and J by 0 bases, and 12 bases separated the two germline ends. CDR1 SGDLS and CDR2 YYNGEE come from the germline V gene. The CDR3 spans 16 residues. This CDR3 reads CASSVGDSGSYNEQFF. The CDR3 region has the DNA TGTGCCAGCAGCGTGGGGGACTCTGGCTCCTACAATGAGCAGTTCTTC. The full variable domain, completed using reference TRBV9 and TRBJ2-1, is DSGVTQTPKHLITATGQRVTLRCSPRSGDLSVYWYQQSLDQGLQFLIQYYNGEERAKGNILERFSAQQFPDLHSELNLSSLELGDSALYFCASSVGDSGSYNEQFFGPGTRLTVL.

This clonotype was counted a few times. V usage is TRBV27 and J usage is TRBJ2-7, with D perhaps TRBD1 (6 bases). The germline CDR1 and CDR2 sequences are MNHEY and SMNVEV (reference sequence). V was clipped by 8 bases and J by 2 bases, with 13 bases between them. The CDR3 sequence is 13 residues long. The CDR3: CASRKAGAYEQYF. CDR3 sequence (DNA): TGTGCCAGCCGTAAGGCAGGGGCCTACGAGCAGTACTTC.

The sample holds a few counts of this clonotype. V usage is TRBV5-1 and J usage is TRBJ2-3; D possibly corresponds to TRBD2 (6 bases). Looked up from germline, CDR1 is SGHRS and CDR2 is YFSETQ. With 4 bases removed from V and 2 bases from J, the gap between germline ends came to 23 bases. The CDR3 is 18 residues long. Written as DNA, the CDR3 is TGCGCCAGCAGCCGCTTGGGGGGTGTCGTTGTGATCACAGATACGCAGTATTTT. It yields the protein CASSRLGGVVVITDTQYF.

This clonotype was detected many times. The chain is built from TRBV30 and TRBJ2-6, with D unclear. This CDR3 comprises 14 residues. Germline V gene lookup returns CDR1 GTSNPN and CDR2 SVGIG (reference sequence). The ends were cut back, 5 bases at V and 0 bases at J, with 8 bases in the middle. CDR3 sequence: CAWATSSGANVLTF. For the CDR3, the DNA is TGTGCCTGGGCGACAAGCTCTGGGGCCAACGTCCTGACTTTC.

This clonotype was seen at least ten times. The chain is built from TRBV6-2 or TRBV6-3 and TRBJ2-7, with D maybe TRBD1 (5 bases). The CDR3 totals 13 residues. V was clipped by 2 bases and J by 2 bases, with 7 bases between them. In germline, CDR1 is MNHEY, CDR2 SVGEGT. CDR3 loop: CASSYGHPYEQYF. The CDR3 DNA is TGTGCCAGCAGTTACGGACACCCCTACGAGCAGTACTTC.